The 20 T cell receptor beta chains below were found in one sample sequenced in a study of a mutant IDH1 vaccine in newly diagnosed glioma. Stated time point: week 5, during vaccination. Vaccine doses each comprised 300 ug of mutant IDH1 20-mer peptide, with topical imiquimod. Measured with immunoSEQ multiplex PCR; TCRdb has only the in-frame clones, and not every one. The sample carries roughly 54,000 clones, about 80% recorded once. The antigens these receptors bind are not known. The sample consisted of PBMCs, taken from a glioma patient whose treatment included an IDH1 peptide vaccine. These receptors originate from a man aged 25-40 years with glioma.

The V gene is TRBV5-1, the J gene TRBJ2-5; D uncertain. CDR3 length equals 14 residues. The V end lost 2 bases, the J end lost 2 bases, and 10 bases lay between the germline ends. The germline CDR1 and CDR2 sequences are SGHRS and YFSETQ. This CDR3 reads CASSFARRQETQYF. Here the CDR3 DNA reads TGCGCCAGCAGCTTCGCCCGGCGACAAGAGACCCAGTACTTC.

The rearrangement links TRBV2 to TRBJ1-4; tentatively, D is TRBD1 (6 bases). CDR3 length: 19 amino acids. Looked up from germline, CDR1 is SNHLY and CDR2 is FYNNEI. With 5 bases removed from V and 5 bases from J, the gap between germline ends came to 27 bases. The CDR3 nucleotides are TGTGCCAGCAGTAACCTAGACAGTTCAGGAAGAGGGGGGAATGAAAAACTGTTTTTT. It is translated as CASSNLDSSGRGGNEKLFF.

In DNA form, the CDR3 reads TGTGCCAGCAGCCCCGGGGGCTCTGGAAACACCATATATTTT. Amino acids: CASSPGGSGNTIYF. This chain uses TRBV27 with TRBJ1-3; the D gene is possibly TRBD1 (5 bases). Trimming stripped 6 bases from V and 0 bases from J, with 9 bases between. Germline CDR1 is MNHEY and CDR2 is SMNVEV (reference sequence). The CDR3 sequence is 14 residues long.

V gene TRBV6-5 combines with J gene TRBJ2-3; D uncertain. The germline V and J ends were trimmed by 6 bases and 2 bases, with 12 bases remaining between them. This CDR3 has 14 residues. The germline CDR1 and CDR2 sequences are MNHEY and SVGAGI. The chain's CDR3 is CASRWGLTTDTQYF. The CDR3 DNA reads as TGTGCCAGCAGATGGGGTCTTACCACAGATACGCAGTATTTT.

The V call is TRBV5-5, the J call TRBJ2-5; D possibly corresponds to TRBD2 (6 bases). This CDR3 region has 14 residues. Germline CDR1 reads SGHKS; CDR2 reads YYEKEE (reference sequence). V lost 0 bases and J lost 5, with 11 bases in between. The CDR3 spells CASSLDGTWETQYF. The CDR3 DNA follows: TGTGCCAGCAGCTTGGATGGGACTTGGGAGACCCAGTACTTC.

The rearrangement joins TRBV7-2 to TRBJ2-1; D is perhaps TRBD2 (5 bases). The V end was cut by 0 bases, the J end by 7 bases, with 10 bases between. Germline CDR1 is SGHTA and CDR2 is FQGNSA. The CDR3 length is 14 residues. CDR3 sequence (DNA): TGTGCCAGCAGCTTAGCTACTCGCGGGAATGAGCAGTTCTTC. It encodes CASSLATRGNEQFF.

This clone was found a few times. The rearrangement links TRBV2 to TRBJ1-5; D is unclear. Germline loops: CDR1 SNHLY, CDR2 FYNNEI. This CDR3 contains 14 residues. Trimming cost V 2 bases and J 3 bases, with 8 bases left between them. CDR3 coding DNA: TGTGCCAGCAGTGAAAGGGCTTACAATCAGCCCCAGCATTTT. Protein: CASSERAYNQPQHF.

This rearrangement joins TRBV15 to TRBJ1-6; TRBD1 is a possible D gene (5 bases). Trimming cost V 0 bases and J 9 bases, with 12 bases left between them. This CDR3 has 15 amino acids. The germline gives CDR1 LNHNV, CDR2 YYDKDF (reference sequence). This CDR3 is CATSRDRQGSSPLHF. DNA of the CDR3: TGTGCCACCAGCAGAGATCGGCAGGGATCTTCACCCCTCCACTTT.

The chain employs TRBV15 and TRBJ1-6; 9 bases fit TRBD1. This CDR3 has 15 residues. Trimming cost V 5 bases and J 7 bases; bases outside gene matches: 6. The germline V gene has CDR1 LNHNV and CDR2 YYDKDF (reference sequence). The CDR3 spells CATSSMDRGNSPLHF. The CDR3 DNA is TGTGCCACCAGCTCTATGGACAGGGGAAATTCACCCCTCCACTTT.

The chain carries TRBV10-2 and TRBJ1-1; possible D gene TRBD1, 6 bases. Germline CDR1 and CDR2: WSHSY and SAAADI. Between the trimmed V and J ends, which lost 8 bases and 5 bases, there was a span of 12 bases. The CDR3 is 12 residues long. CDR3 nucleotides: TGCGCCAGCCGACAGGACGGTACTGAAGCTTTCTTT. The encoded protein is CASRQDGTEAFF.

The chain links TRBV5-6 to TRBJ2-3; D unresolved. Germline lookup yields CDR1 SGHDT and CDR2 YYEEEE. Trimming pared 0 bases from V and 5 bases from J, leaving 10 bases between. This CDR3 is 14 amino acids long. CDR3 coding DNA: TGTGCCAGCAGCTTGGGGTTGTTTGGAGATACGCAGTATTTT. This encodes CASSLGLFGDTQYF.

This clone was seen a handful of times. This chain connects TRBV27 to TRBJ1-5; D gene uncertain. The CDR3 runs 16 residues. Germline-derived CDR1 and CDR2 are MNHEY and SMNVEV (reference sequence). Trimming shortened V by 2 bases and J by 2 bases, and 13 bases separated the two germline ends. CDR3 loop: CASSLQGLGGNQPQHF. Here the CDR3 DNA reads TGTGCCAGCAGTTTACAAGGGTTAGGAGGCAATCAGCCCCAGCATTTT.

The chain uses TRBV5-4 and TRBJ2-2; TRBD1 matches 8 bases. This CDR3 is 17 amino acids long. Per the germline V gene, CDR1 is SGHNT and CDR2 is YYREEE (reference sequence). With 1 base clipped from V and 6 bases from J, the junction kept 11 bases outside the gene matches. The CDR3 DNA reads TGTGCCAGCAGCTTGACGGGCAGGGGGCGATTATCCGGGGAGCTGTTTTTT. It is translated as CASSLTGRGRLSGELFF.

The genes are TRBV5-6 and TRBJ1-6; D not certain. The V and J ends lost 3 bases and 4 bases respectively, with 8 bases between them. Looked up from germline, CDR1 is SGHDT and CDR2 is YYEEEE. CDR3 size: 14 residues. CDR3 coding DNA: TGTGCCAGCAGCTGGTCTTCTTATAATTCACCCCTCCACTTT. Translating gives CASSWSSYNSPLHF.

The rearrangement joins TRBV6-4 to TRBJ1-1, with a tentative D call TRBD1 (6 bases). V gave up 6 bases and J gave up 4 bases, with 15 bases separating them. Per germline, CDR1 MRHNA and CDR2 SNTAGT. The CDR3 length is 14 residues. In DNA, the CDR3 is TGTGCCAGCAGGCAGACAGGAAAAGGCACTGAAGCTTTCTTT. This gives the protein CASRQTGKGTEAFF.

This chain connects TRBV19 to TRBJ1-6; no clear D gene. This CDR3 is 12 amino acids long. The V end was cut by 7 bases, the J end by 6 bases, with 7 bases between. CDR1 LNHDA and CDR2 SQIVND come from the germline V gene (reference sequence). As DNA, the CDR3 is TGTGCCAGTAATGTGGGTAATTCACCCCTCCACTTT. This translates into CASNVGNSPLHF.

The rearrangement joins TRBV19 to TRBJ2-2; D may match TRBD1 or TRBD2 (5 bases each). Per germline, CDR1 LNHDA and CDR2 SQIVND (reference sequence). Trimming left V 8 bases short and J 5 bases short, with 12 bases between. The CDR3 runs 13 residues. CDR3 sequence: CASGGRVTGELFF. The DNA for the CDR3 is TGTGCCAGTGGAGGCAGGGTTACCGGGGAGCTGTTTTTT.

The V gene is TRBV4-1, the J gene TRBJ2-2, with D unclear. The germline V gene has CDR1 MGHRA and CDR2 YSYEKL. The CDR3 is 15 amino acids. Trimming removed 1 base from V and 2 bases from J, with 8 bases in between. For the CDR3, the DNA is TGCGCCAGCAGCCAAGTGACAACAAACACCGGGGAGCTGTTTTTT. Translated, it gives CASSQVTTNTGELFF.

The sample holds one count of this clone. This chain links TRBV5-6 with TRBJ1-6; 9 bases fit TRBD1. The germline V gene has CDR1 SGHDT and CDR2 YYEEEE. V trimming: 6 bases; J trimming: 14 bases; junction bases outside the gene matches: 6. The CDR3 contains 12 residues. CDR3 DNA sequence: TGTGCCAGCATGACAGGGGGGGAGACCCTCCACTTT. Residues: CASMTGGETLHF.

The chain carries TRBV6-5 and TRBJ1-4, with no clear D. This CDR3 comprises 15 residues. Between the trimmed V and J ends, which lost 0 bases and 0 bases, there was a span of 5 bases. CDR1 is MNHEY and CDR2 is SVGAGI in the germline V gene. The CDR3 sequence is CASSYSGATNEKLFF. The CDR3 DNA reads as TGTGCCAGCAGTTACTCTGGAGCAACTAATGAAAAACTGTTTTTT.